This T cell receptor (beta chain) comes out of a study of blood T cell repertoires in COVID-19. Germline CDR1 SQVTM, CDR2 ANQGSEA. The junction had 11 bases not matched to a gene; V was cut back by 0 bases and J by 2 bases. The CDR3 spans 17 residues. In the original analysis: Amplifying reference gene primers gave estimates of nucleated cell counts. TCRdb's copy holds only in-frame clones and misses some; the assay was immunoSEQ multiplex PCR. That table gives V, J and clone size, and the DNA gave D and trimming. The sample yields approximately 220,000 clones, roughly 85% seen once. Adults between roughly 18 and 95 years of age took part from 24 US areas. Cohort assignment relied on participant-reported clinical history. Exposed enrollees encountered a COVID-19 case at some point within 2 weeks before study entry.

The sequencing sample was made of PBMCs or T cells enriched from blood (not recorded which). This sequence joins TRBV29-1 and TRBJ2-3; 7 bases fit TRBD2. The clonotype was recovered from a woman aged 40-49 years who had been exposed to COVID-19. The DNA of the CDR3 is TGCAGCGTTGAAGAATGGGAGGGGCGACTTACCACAGATACGCAGTATTTT. Its translation: CSVEEWEGRLTTDTQYF.